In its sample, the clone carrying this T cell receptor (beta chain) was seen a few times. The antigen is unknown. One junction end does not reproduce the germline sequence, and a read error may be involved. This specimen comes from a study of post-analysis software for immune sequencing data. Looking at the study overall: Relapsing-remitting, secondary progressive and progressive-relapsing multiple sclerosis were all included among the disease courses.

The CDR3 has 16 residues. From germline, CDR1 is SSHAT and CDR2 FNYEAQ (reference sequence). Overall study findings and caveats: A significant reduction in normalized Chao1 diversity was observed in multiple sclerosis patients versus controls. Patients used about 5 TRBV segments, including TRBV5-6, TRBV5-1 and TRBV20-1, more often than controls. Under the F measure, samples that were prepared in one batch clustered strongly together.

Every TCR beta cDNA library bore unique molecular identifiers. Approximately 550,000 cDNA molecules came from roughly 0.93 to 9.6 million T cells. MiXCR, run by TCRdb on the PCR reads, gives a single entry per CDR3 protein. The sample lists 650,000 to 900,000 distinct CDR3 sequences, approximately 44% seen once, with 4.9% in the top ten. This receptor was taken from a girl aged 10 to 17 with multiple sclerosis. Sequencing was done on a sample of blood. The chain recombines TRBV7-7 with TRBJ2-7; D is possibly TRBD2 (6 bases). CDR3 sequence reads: CASSLTPGTPTYEQYF. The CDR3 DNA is TGTGCTAGCAGCTTAACCCCCGGGACTCCAACCTACGAGCAGTACTTC.